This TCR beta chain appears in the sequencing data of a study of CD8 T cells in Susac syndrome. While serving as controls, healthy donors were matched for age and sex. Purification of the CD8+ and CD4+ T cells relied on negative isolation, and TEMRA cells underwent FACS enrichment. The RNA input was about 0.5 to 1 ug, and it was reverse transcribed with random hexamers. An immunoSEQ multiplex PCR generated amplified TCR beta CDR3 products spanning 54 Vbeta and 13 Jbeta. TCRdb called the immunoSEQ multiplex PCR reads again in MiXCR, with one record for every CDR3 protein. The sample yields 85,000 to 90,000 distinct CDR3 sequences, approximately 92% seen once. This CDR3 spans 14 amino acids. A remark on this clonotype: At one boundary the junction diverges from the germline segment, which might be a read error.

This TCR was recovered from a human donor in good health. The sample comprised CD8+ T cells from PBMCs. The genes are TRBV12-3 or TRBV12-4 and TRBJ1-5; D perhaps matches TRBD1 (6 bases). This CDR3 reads CTSSLTGIHQPQHF. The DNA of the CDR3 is TGTACCAGCAGCCTCACAGGGATCCATCAGCCCCAGCATTTT.